A single sample gave rise to the 8 T cell receptor beta chains below, sequenced in a study of human T cells and chemical hapten exposure. TCRdb re-analysed the RACE reads in MiXCR, keeping a single row per CDR3 protein. The sample carries under 40,000 distinct CDR3 sequences, around 6.4% recorded once. The sample's time point: patch test 1, 2 weeks after DPC sensitization. Regarding treatment: therapeutic diphenylcyclopropenone sensitization with weekly scalp DPC. Total RNA came from unfractionated whole blood. Sequences were derived from whole blood, sampled in connection with sensitization to the hapten diphenylcyclopropenone (DPC). All receptors derive from a woman aged 25 to 39 with alopecia areata. Some clones in this sample may be carry-over from other donors' samples.

This clonotype was seen repeatedly, ten times or more. V gene TRBV5-5 combines with J gene TRBJ2-7; 8 bases line up with TRBD2. The CDR3 covers 15 residues. CDR1 and CDR2 (germline): SGHKS, YYEKEE (reference sequence). V was clipped by 0 bases and J by 4 bases; unmatched bases: 6. The DNA for the CDR3 is TGTGCCAGCAGCTTGGAACCGGGGGGGCGATACGAGCAGTACTTC. Its protein product is CASSLEPGGRYEQYF. Variable domain in full (rest from reference TRBV5-5 and TRBJ2-7): DAGVTQSPTHLIKTRGQQVTLRCSPISGHKSVSWYQQVLGQGPQFIFQYYEKEERGRGNFPDRFSARQFPNYSSELNVNALLLGDSALYLCASSLEPGGRYEQYFGPGTRLTVT.

This clonotype was seen more than once but under ten times. CDR3 amino acids: CASSWKVDNQPQHF. CDR3 sequence (DNA): TGTGCCAGCAGTTGGAAAGTTGACAATCAGCCCCAGCATTTT. This chain links TRBV6-2 or TRBV6-3 with TRBJ1-5; D remains unclear. Germline V lookup: CDR1 MNHEY, CDR2 SVGEGT. The CDR3 length is 14 residues. V lost 4 bases, J lost 3 bases, and 10 bases lay in between.

This clonotype has at least ten counts. V and J are TRBV2 and TRBJ2-2; TRBD1 aligns across 7 bases. Germline V lookup: CDR1 SNHLY, CDR2 FYNNEI. V shed 6 bases, J shed 0 bases, and the junction held 7 bases outside the gene matches. This CDR3 is 16 amino acids long. Here the CDR3 DNA reads TGTGCCAGCAGGAGGACAGGCCTTTCGAACACCGGGGAGCTGTTTTTT. It translates to CASRRTGLSNTGELFF.

This clonotype was counted ten times or more. V gene TRBV20-1 combines with J gene TRBJ1-1; 9 bases match TRBD1. The CDR3 runs to 15 residues. Germline V gives CDR1 DFQATT, CDR2 SNEGSKA (reference sequence). Losses at the gene ends were 1 base for V and 5 bases for J; bases not matched to a gene: 8. The CDR3 sequence is CSARATTGGRTEAFF. The CDR3 nucleotides read TGCAGTGCTAGAGCAACGACAGGGGGTAGGACTGAAGCTTTCTTT.

The chain links TRBV6-1 to TRBJ1-5; the match to TRBD1 covers 7 bases. The V gene's germline CDR1 is MNHNS and CDR2 SASEGT. There are 15 residues in the CDR3. V shed 8 bases and J 0 bases; nucleotides not matched to a gene: 7. The CDR3 bases are TGTGCCAGCCAAGACAGGGTCTATAGCAATCAGCCCCAGCATTTT. Its translation: CASQDRVYSNQPQHF.

This clonotype occurred a few times. The V and J genes are TRBV20-1 and TRBJ1-2; D gene unclear. CDR3 length: 14 amino acids. Per the germline V gene, CDR1 is DFQATT and CDR2 is SNEGSKA (reference sequence). The V and J ends lost 3 bases and 2 bases respectively, with 13 bases between them. Here the CDR3 DNA reads TGCAGTGCTAGTTCGTCCAGACGGAACTATGGCTACACCTTC. Its translation: CSASSSRRNYGYTF.

This clonotype occurred a few times. The rearrangement joins TRBV6-1 to TRBJ1-3, with TRBD1 as a possible D gene (5 bases). Trimming removed 4 bases at V and 0 bases at J, with 16 bases between. Per germline, CDR1 MNHNS and CDR2 SASEGT. The CDR3 is 17 residues long. The CDR3 region has the DNA TGTGCCAGCAGTGTATTATTCGGAGGGGTCTCTGGAAACACCATATATTTT. It codes for CASSVLFGGVSGNTIYF.

The chain uses TRBV5-1 and TRBJ1-4; D is ambiguous. The CDR3 contains 12 residues. V shed 4 bases and J shed 10 bases, with 11 bases lying between them. CDR1 SGHRS and CDR2 YFSETQ come from the germline V gene. The CDR3 bases are TGCGCCAGCAGCCCTGACCAAGGAAAACTGTTTTTT. Protein product: CASSPDQGKLFF.